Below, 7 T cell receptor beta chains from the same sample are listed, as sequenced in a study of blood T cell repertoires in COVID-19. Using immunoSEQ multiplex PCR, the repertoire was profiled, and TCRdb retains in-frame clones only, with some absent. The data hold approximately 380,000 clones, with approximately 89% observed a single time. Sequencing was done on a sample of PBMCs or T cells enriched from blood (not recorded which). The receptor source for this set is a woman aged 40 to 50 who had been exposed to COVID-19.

The CDR3 is CASTRDSYNEQFF. CDR3 DNA sequence: TGTGCCAGCACCCGGGACAGCTACAATGAGCAGTTCTTC. This chain links TRBV6-5 with TRBJ2-1, with TRBD1 matching 7 bases. Germline V CDR1 and CDR2: MNHEY, SVGAGI. The CDR3 has 13 amino acids. J lost 3 bases, V lost 7 bases, and 3 bases had no gene match.

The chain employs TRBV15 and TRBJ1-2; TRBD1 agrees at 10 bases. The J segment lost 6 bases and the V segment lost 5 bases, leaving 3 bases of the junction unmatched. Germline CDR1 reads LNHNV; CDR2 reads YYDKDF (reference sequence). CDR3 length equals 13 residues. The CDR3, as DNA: TGTGCCACCAGCTATGGACAGGGGGATGGCTACACCTTC. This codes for CATSYGQGDGYTF.

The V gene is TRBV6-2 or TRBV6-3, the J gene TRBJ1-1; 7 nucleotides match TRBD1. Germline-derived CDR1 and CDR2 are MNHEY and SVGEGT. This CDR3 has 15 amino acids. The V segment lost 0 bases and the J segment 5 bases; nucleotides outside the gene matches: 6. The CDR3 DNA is TGTGCCAGCAGTTACTCGAAGGGGGCTCGGACTGAAGCTTTCTTT. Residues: CASSYSKGARTEAFF.

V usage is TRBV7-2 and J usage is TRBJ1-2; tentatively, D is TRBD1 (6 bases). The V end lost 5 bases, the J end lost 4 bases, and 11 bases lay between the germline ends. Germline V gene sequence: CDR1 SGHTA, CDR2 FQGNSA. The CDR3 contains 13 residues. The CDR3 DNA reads TGTGCCAGCAGCGAAAGACAGGTCTATGGCTACACCTTC. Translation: CASSERQVYGYTF.

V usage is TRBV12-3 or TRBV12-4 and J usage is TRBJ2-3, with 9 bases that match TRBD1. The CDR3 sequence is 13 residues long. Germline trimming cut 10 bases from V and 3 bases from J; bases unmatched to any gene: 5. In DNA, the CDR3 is TGTGCCACACGGACAGGGGTGACAGATACGCAGTATTTT. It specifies CATRTGVTDTQYF.

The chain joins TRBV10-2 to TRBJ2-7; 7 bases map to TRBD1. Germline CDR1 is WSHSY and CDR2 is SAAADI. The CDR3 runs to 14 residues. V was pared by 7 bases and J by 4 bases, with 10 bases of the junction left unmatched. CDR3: CASNHQGVLYEQYF. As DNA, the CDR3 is TGCGCCAGCAACCACCAGGGGGTGTTGTACGAGCAGTACTTC.

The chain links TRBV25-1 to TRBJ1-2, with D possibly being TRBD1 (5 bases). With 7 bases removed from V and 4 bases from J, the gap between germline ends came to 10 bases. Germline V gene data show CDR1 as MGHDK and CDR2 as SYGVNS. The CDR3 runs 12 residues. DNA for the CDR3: TGTGCCAGCACCGCGGGGGGCTATGGCTACACCTTC. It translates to CASTAGGYGYTF.